This T cell receptor (beta chain) was sequenced in a study of blood T cell repertoires in COVID-19. For the study at large: Whether acute or convalescent, the COVID-19 samples came from the United States, Italy and Spain.

The germline V gene has CDR1 SGHNT and CDR2 YYREEE (reference sequence). V dropped 4 bases and J dropped 7 bases, with 17 bases sitting between them. This CDR3 spans 15 amino acids. As handled by the study authors: Reference gene primer amplification gave nucleated cell count estimates. The protocol was immunoSEQ multiplex PCR, while the TCRdb copy is restricted to in-frame clones and leaves out a portion. The DNA was the basis for D and trimming; V, J and clone size are from that table. The sample records around 53,000 clones, more than 75% being singletons. This TCR was sampled from a man aged 50-59 years with active or convalescent COVID-19. Sequenced sample: peripheral blood. V usage is TRBV5-4 and J usage is TRBJ1-4, with D unresolved. This CDR3 reads CASSPSAGMSEKLFF. CDR3 bases: TGTGCCAGCAGCCCCTCGGCGGGAATGAGTGAAAAACTGTTTTTT.